What follows are 20 T cell receptor beta chains derived from one specimen sequenced in a study of blood T cell repertoires in COVID-19 (dated by TCRdb to the early 2020s). The library was produced with the immunoSEQ multiplex PCR assay. The clones in this table, taken by TCRdb from immuneACCESS, are in-frame only. Not every clone is retained; where verified, under half of the shortfall comes from an unresolved V gene, and the cause of the rest is unknown. The sample has more than 40,000 clones on record, about 88% of them singletons. The top ten constitute over 2% of the sample. The material sequenced was peripheral blood. The receptors originated from a man aged 50-59 years with acute or convalescent COVID-19.

In its sample, this clone was seen once. The chain uses TRBV5-1 and TRBJ2-7; D may be TRBD1 (5 bases). This CDR3 region has 13 residues. Germline CDR1 is SGHRS and CDR2 is YFSETQ. The V end was cut by 4 bases, the J end by 6 bases, with 14 bases between. The CDR3 DNA reads TGCGCCAGCAGCGGCGACAGATGGGGCGAGCAGTACTTC. This translates into CASSGDRWGEQYF.

The chain carries TRBV2 and TRBJ2-1; 9 bases align to TRBD1. The germline CDR1 and CDR2 sequences are SNHLY and FYNNEI. CDR3 length: 15 residues. V gave up 7 bases and J gave up 6 bases; unmatched junction bases: 10. The CDR3: CASTPPGTGFNEQFF. CDR3 DNA sequence: TGTGCCAGCACCCCGCCCGGGACAGGGTTCAATGAGCAGTTCTTC.

The rearrangement joins TRBV2 to TRBJ2-2; D perhaps matches TRBD2 (5 bases). V lost 10 bases, J lost 0 bases, and 15 bases lay in between. Germline CDR1 and CDR2: SNHLY and FYNNEI. There are 15 residues in the CDR3. Here the CDR3 reads CAIDGGRPNTGELFF. The CDR3, as DNA: TGTGCCATAGACGGAGGACGCCCGAACACCGGGGAGCTGTTTTTT. Supplemented by reference TRBV2 and TRBJ2-2, the full variable domain reads EPEVTQTPSHQVTQMGQEVILRCVPISNHLYFYWYRQILGQKVEFLVSFYNNEISEKSEIFDDQFSVERPDGSNFTLKIRSTKLEDSAMYFCAIDGGRPNTGELFFGEGSRLTVL.

The CDR3 region has the DNA TGTGCCAGCACCCCTCTGGACTCCGGGGAGCTGTTTTTT. This gives the protein CASTPLDSGELFF. This chain connects TRBV9 to TRBJ2-2; tentative D call: TRBD2 (5 bases). Germline V gene sequence: CDR1 SGDLS, CDR2 YYNGEE. The CDR3 is made up of 13 amino acids. The V end was cut by 6 bases, the J end by 6 bases, with 12 bases between.

This clone has just a few counts. The chain uses TRBV6-2 or TRBV6-3 and TRBJ1-2; D perhaps matches TRBD1 (5 bases). Trimming removed 2 bases at V and 8 bases at J, with 9 bases between. The CDR3 covers 12 residues. Germline V gene lookup returns CDR1 MNHEY and CDR2 SVGEGT. Written as DNA, the CDR3 is TGTGCCAGCAGTTACCCAGGGATGGGCTACACCTTC. Residues: CASSYPGMGYTF.

V and J are TRBV2 and TRBJ1-5; 9 bases are a match to TRBD1. The CDR3 is 17 amino acids. Germline CDR1 and CDR2: SNHLY and FYNNEI. V lost 3 bases, J lost 3 bases, and 9 bases stayed unmatched. The CDR3 DNA follows: TGTGCCAGCAGTGACTCTTGGACAGGGGAGAACAATCAGCCCCAGCATTTT. The encoded protein is CASSDSWTGENNQPQHF.

The chain has TRBV11-3 and TRBJ2-1, with TRBD1 as a possible D gene (5 bases). V lost 0 bases to trimming and J lost 7 bases, with 10 bases between them. Germline CDR1 and CDR2: SGHNT and YENEEA. CDR3 size: 14 residues. The CDR3: CASSLEGAGNEQFF. The CDR3 DNA reads as TGTGCCAGCAGCTTAGAGGGTGCAGGGAATGAGCAGTTCTTC.

The V gene is TRBV18, the J gene TRBJ1-1, with 8 bases identical to TRBD1. V trimming: 3 bases; J trimming: 4 bases; junction bases outside the gene matches: 22. The germline V gene encodes CDR1 KGHSH and CDR2 LQKENI. CDR3 length equals 20 residues. CDR3 in amino acids: CASSPYIVRGQGSKATEAFF. The CDR3, as DNA: TGTGCCAGCTCACCCTACATCGTCAGAGGACAGGGAAGTAAGGCCACTGAAGCTTTCTTT.

This chain joins TRBV7-8 and TRBJ1-6; D is unclear. Germline lookup yields CDR1 SGHVS and CDR2 FQNEAQ. The germline V and J ends were trimmed by 1 base and 3 bases, with 7 bases remaining between them. The length of the CDR3 is 15 residues. The CDR3 is CASSLVGSYNSPLHF. In DNA form, the CDR3 reads TGTGCCAGCAGCTTAGTTGGCAGCTATAATTCACCCCTCCACTTT. The full variable domain, its missing parts supplied by reference TRBV7-8 and TRBJ1-6, is GAGVSQSPRYKVAKRGQDVALRCDPISGHVSLFWYQQALGQGPEFLTYFQNEAQLDKSGLPSDRFFAERPEGSVSTLKIQRTQQEDSAVYLCASSLVGSYNSPLHFGNGTRLTVT.

This chain links TRBV18 with TRBJ1-2; D is unclear. CDR3 length equals 12 residues. CDR1 and CDR2 (germline): KGHSH, LQKENI. Trimming cost V 4 bases and J 2 bases, with 5 bases left between them. CDR3 residues: CASSQQNYGYTF. The CDR3 bases are TGTGCCAGCTCACAACAGAACTATGGCTACACCTTC.

The CDR3 loop reads CASSWGTGGNEQFF. The CDR3 DNA sequence: TGTGCCAGCAGCTGGGGGACAGGGGGCAATGAGCAGTTCTTC. The chain has TRBV5-6 and TRBJ2-1; 11 bases are shared with TRBD1. Germline values: CDR1 SGHDT, CDR2 YYEEEE. Trimming cost V 3 bases and J 6 bases; bases outside gene matches: 2. The CDR3 length is 14 residues. Variable domain in full (rest from reference TRBV5-6 and TRBJ2-1): DAGVTQSPTHLIKTRGQQVTLRCSPKSGHDTVSWYQQALGQGPQFIFQYYEEEERQRGNFPDRFSGHQFPNYSSELNVNALLLGDSALYLCASSWGTGGNEQFFGPGTRLTVL.

This rearrangement joins TRBV11-3 to TRBJ2-3; the match to TRBD1 covers 8 bases. Losses at the gene ends were 3 bases for V and 6 bases for J; bases not matched to a gene: 2. The CDR3 runs 13 residues. Germline values: CDR1 SGHNT, CDR2 YENEEA. The CDR3 DNA follows: TGTGCCAGCAGCTTTAACAGGGGGGATACGCAGTATTTT. Translating gives CASSFNRGDTQYF.

The CDR3 region has the DNA TGTGCCAGCAGCCCAGACAGGGACTATGGCTACACCTTC. Amino acids: CASSPDRDYGYTF. The rearrangement links TRBV12-3 or TRBV12-4 to TRBJ1-2; 7 positions agree with TRBD1. V dropped 6 bases and J dropped 3; count of bases not matched to a gene: 4. The length of the CDR3 is 13 residues.

This clone was seen just once. This sequence joins TRBV3-1 (or the pseudogene TRBV3-2) and TRBJ1-1; D uncertain. V was clipped by 4 bases and J by 3 bases, with 9 bases between them. The length of the CDR3 is 13 residues. From germline, CDR1 is LGHDT and CDR2 YNNKEL (reference sequence). The CDR3 DNA reads TGTGCCAGCAGCCGAAGCTTGGACACTGAAGCTTTCTTT. Its translation: CASSRSLDTEAFF.

The rearrangement links TRBV18 to TRBJ1-1, with 11 positions matching TRBD1. The J segment lost 3 bases and the V segment lost 4 bases, leaving 7 bases of the junction unmatched. The CDR3 runs to 16 residues. Germline lookup yields CDR1 KGHSH and CDR2 LQKENI. The CDR3 DNA reads as TGTGCCAGCTCACGCCCGGACAGGGGGCGGGACACTGAAGCTTTCTTT. It encodes CASSRPDRGRDTEAFF.

The rearrangement joins TRBV7-8 to TRBJ1-2; D is uncertain. Trimming took 3 bases from V and 3 from J, leaving 23 bases between them. The CDR3 length is 18 residues. CDR1 is SGHVS and CDR2 is FQNEAQ in the germline V gene. The CDR3 protein is CASSLSIVMAYGDYGYTF. CDR3 DNA sequence: TGTGCCAGCAGCTTGTCTATTGTGATGGCTTACGGGGACTATGGCTACACCTTC.

This rearrangement joins TRBV6-6 to TRBJ2-2; D perhaps matches TRBD1 (7 bases). The length of the CDR3 is 13 residues. CDR1 and CDR2 from the germline V gene are MNHNY and SVGAGI (reference sequence). In DNA, the CDR3 is TGTGCAGCAGGGGGGAGTCGGAACGGGGAGCTGTTTTTT. Translation: CAAGGSRNGELFF.

For the CDR3, the DNA is TGTGCCAGCAGCCTCCAGAGGTCTAATGAAAAACTGTTTTTT. It translates to CASSLQRSNEKLFF. The chain recombines TRBV3-1 (or the pseudogene TRBV3-2) with TRBJ1-4, with D unclear. The V gene lost 4 bases and the J gene lost 3 bases, with 9 bases spanning the gap. The CDR3 is 14 amino acids. Germline V CDR1 and CDR2: LGHDT, YNNKEL (reference sequence).

CDR3 in DNA: TGTGCCAGCAGCTCGGGGACTAGCGGGGCGGAGACCCAGTACTTC. The encoded protein is CASSSGTSGAETQYF. The chain carries TRBV9 and TRBJ2-5; 13 bases agree with TRBD2. After removal of 4 bases from V and 5 bases from J, the junction contained 5 bases not matched to a gene. The length of the CDR3 is 15 residues. Germline-derived CDR1 and CDR2 are SGDLS and YYNGEE.

J is TRBJ1-1 and V is TRBV5-6, with unresolved D. Germline CDR1 and CDR2: SGHDT and YYEEEE. This CDR3 has 16 residues. The V and J ends lost 1 base and 0 bases respectively, with 13 bases between them. CDR3: CASSLLSVKMNTEAFF. The DNA of the CDR3 is TGTGCCAGCAGCTTGTTGTCAGTTAAAATGAACACTGAAGCTTTCTTT.